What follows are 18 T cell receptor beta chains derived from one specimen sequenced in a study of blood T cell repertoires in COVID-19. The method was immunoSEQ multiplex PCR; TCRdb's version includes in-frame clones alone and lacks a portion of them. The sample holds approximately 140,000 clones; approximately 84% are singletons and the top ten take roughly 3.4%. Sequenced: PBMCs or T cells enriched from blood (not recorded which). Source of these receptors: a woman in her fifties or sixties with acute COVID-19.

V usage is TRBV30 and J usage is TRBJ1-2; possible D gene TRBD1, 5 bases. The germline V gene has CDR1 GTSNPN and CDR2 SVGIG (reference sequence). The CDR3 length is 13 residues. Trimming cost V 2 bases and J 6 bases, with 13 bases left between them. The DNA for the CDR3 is TGTGCCTGGAGTAATGGACATGAGGATGGCTACACCTTC. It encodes CAWSNGHEDGYTF.

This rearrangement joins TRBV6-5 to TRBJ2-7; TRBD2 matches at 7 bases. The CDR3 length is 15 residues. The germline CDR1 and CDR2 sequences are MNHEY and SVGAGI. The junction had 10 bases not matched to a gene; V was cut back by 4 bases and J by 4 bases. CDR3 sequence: CASSSPGLSLYEQYF. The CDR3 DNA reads TGTGCCAGCAGTTCACCGGGACTATCTTTATACGAGCAGTACTTC.

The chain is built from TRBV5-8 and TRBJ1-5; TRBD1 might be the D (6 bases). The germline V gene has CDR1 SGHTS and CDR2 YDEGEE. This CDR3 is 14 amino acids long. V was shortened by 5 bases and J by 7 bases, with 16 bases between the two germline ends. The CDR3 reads CASRKAGVGQPQHF. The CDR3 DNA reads TGTGCCAGCAGAAAGGCAGGGGTAGGCCAGCCCCAGCATTTT.

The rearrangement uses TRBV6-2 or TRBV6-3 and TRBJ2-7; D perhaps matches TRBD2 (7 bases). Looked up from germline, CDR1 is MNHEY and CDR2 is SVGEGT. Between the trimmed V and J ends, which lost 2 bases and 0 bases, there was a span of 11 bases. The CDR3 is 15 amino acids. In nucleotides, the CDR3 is TGTGCCAGCAGTTACGCGGGGGCCAGCTCCTACGAGCAGTACTTC. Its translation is CASSYAGASSYEQYF.

The CDR3 reads CASSPPDRGRNEQYF. The CDR3 nucleotides are TGTGCCAGCAGTCCCCCGGACAGGGGCAGAAACGAGCAGTACTTC. The V call is TRBV28, the J call TRBJ2-7; 9 nucleotides agree with TRBD1. J lost 5 bases, V lost 5 bases, and 10 bases had no gene match. Germline V gene data show CDR1 as MDHEN and CDR2 as SYDVKM. This CDR3 spans 15 amino acids. The variable domain in full, completed from reference TRBV28 and TRBJ2-7, reads DVKVTQSSRYLVKRTGEKVFLECVQDMDHENMFWYRQDPGLGLRLIYFSYDVKMKEKGDIPEGYSVSREKKERFSLILESASTNQTSMYLCASSPPDRGRNEQYFGPGTRLTVT.

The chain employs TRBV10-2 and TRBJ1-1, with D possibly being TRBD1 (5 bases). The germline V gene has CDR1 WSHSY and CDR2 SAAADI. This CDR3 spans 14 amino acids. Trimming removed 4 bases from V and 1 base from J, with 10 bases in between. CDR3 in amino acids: CASSVDTTNTEAFF. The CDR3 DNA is TGCGCCAGCAGTGTGGACACGACGAACACTGAAGCTTTCTTT.

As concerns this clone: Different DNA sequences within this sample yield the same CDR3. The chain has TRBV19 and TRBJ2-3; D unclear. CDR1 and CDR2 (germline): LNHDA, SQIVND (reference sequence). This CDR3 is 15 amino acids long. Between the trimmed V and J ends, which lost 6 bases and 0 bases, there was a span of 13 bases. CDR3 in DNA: TGTGCCAGTAGCATTCAACGCGGAAGCACAGATACGCAGTATTTT. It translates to CASSIQRGSTDTQYF.

CDR3 residues: CASTGTPQETQYF. The CDR3 DNA sequence: TGTGCCAGTACCGGGACTCCGCAAGAGACCCAGTACTTC. The genes are TRBV19 and TRBJ2-5; weak D call: TRBD2 (6 bases). CDR1 LNHDA and CDR2 SQIVND come from the germline V gene (reference sequence). Trimming left V 7 bases short and J 2 bases short, with 11 bases between. The CDR3 spans 13 residues.

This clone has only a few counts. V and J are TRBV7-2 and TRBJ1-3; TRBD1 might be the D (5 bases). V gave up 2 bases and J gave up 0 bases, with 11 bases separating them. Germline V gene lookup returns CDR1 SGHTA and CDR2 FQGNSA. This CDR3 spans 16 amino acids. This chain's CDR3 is CASSLYGASSGNTIYF. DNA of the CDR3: TGTGCCAGCAGCTTATATGGGGCCAGCTCTGGAAACACCATATATTTT.

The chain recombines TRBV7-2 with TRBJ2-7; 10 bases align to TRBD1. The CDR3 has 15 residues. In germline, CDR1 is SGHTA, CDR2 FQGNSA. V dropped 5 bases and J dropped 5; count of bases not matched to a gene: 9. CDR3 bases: TGTGCCAGCAGCGCGGGGACAGGGGTCATCCACGAGCAGTACTTC. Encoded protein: CASSAGTGVIHEQYF.

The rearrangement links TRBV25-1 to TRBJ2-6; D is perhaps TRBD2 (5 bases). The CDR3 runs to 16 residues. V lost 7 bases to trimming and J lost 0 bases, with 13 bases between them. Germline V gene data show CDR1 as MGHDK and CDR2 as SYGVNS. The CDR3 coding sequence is TGTGCCAGCACCCCGACGGGAAGCTCTGGGGCCAACGTCCTGACTTTC. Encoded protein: CASTPTGSSGANVLTF.

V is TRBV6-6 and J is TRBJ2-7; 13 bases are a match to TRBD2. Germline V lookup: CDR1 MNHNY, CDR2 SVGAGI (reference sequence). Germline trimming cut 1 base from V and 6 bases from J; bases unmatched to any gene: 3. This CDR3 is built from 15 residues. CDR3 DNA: TGTGCCAGCAGTTACTGGACTAGCGGGAGTGTCGAGCAGTACTTC. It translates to CASSYWTSGSVEQYF.

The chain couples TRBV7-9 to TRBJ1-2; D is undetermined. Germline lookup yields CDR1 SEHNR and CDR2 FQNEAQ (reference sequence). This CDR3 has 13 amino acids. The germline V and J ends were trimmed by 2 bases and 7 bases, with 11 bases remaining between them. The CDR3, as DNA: TGTGCCAGCAGCTTAATGTTCGGGTCTGGCTACACCTTC. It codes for CASSLMFGSGYTF. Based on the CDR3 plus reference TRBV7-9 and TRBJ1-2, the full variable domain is DTGVSQNPRHKITKRGQNVTFRCDPISEHNRLYWYRQTLGQGPEFLTYFQNEAQLEKSRLLSDRFSAERPKGSFSTLEIQRTEQGDSAMYLCASSLMFGSGYTFGSGTRLTVV.

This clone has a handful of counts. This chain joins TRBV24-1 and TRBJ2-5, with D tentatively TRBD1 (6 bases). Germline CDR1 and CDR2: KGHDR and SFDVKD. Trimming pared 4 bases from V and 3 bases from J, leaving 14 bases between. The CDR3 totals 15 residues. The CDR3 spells CATSESTGTKETQYF. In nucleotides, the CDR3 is TGTGCCACCAGTGAGTCGACCGGGACAAAAGAGACCCAGTACTTC.

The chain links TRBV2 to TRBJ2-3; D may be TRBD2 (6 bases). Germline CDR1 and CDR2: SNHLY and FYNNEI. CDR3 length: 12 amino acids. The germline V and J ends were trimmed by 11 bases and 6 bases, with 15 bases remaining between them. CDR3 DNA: TGTGCCCGTCGTACGGCGGGGGATACGCAGTATTTT. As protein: CARRTAGDTQYF.

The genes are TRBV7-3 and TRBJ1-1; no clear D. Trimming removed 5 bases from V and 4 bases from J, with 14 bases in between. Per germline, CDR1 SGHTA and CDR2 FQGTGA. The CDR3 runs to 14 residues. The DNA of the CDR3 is TGTGCCAGCAGCCCCGACTCGACGGGCACTGAAGCTTTCTTT. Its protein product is CASSPDSTGTEAFF.

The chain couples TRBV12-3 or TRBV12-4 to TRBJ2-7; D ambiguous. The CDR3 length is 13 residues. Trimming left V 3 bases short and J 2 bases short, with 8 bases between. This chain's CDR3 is CASSLGTTYEQYF. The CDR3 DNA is TGTGCCAGCAGTTTGGGTACTACCTACGAGCAGTACTTC.

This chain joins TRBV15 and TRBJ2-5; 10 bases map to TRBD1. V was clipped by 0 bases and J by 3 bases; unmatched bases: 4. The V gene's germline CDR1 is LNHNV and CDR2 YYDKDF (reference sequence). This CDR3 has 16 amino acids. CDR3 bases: TGTGCCACCAGCAGAGATGGGACAGGGGATAAAGAGACCCAGTACTTC. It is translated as CATSRDGTGDKETQYF.